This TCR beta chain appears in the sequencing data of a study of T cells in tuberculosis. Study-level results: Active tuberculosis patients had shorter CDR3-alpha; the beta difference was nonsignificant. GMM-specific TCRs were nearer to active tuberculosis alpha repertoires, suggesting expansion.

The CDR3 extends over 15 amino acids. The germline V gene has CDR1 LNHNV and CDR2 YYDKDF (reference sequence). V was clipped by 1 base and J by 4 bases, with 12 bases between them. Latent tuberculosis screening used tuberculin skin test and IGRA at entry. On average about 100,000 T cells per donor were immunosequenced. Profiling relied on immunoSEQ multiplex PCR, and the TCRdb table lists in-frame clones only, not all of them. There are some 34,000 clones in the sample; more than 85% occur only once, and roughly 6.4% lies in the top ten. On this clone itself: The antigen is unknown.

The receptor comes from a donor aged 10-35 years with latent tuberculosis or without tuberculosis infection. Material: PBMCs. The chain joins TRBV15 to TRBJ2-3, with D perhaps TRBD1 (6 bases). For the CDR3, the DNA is TGTGCCACCAGCAGAGGTCGACAGGCGGCAGATACGCAGTATTTT. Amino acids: CATSRGRQAADTQYF.